Listed below are T cell receptor beta chains from one sample, sequenced in a study of cytomegalovirus exposure and HLA in healthy donors. Method: immunoSEQ multiplex PCR; TCRdb's copy keeps in-frame clones and lacks some. The data hold about 120,000 clones, with 77% observed a single time. The material sequenced was PBMCs. Every receptor here comes from a human donor in good health. CDR3s include the opening cysteine and the closing phenylalanine or tryptophan. D genes are given only for firm matches. The listing skips clone size in some rows; elsewhere it reads once, few, many or a size class.

D gene	clone size	V gene	J gene	CDR3 length	CDR3 protein	CDR3 DNA
-	-	TRBV4-1	TRBJ1-5	16	CASSQDGAGMGQPQHF	TGCGCCAGCAGCCAAGACGGTGCGGGGATGGGTCAGCCCCAGCATTTT
-	-	TRBV4-1	TRBJ1-2	14	CASSQYSANYDYTF	TGCGCCAGCAGCCAGTATTCGGCTAACTATGACTACACCTTC
-	-	TRBV11-2	TRBJ1-4	17	CASSTPSYDGRLEKLFF	TGTGCCAGCTCGACTCCCTCGTATGACGGAAGACTTGAAAAACTGTTTTTT
TRBD1	few	TRBV10-3	TRBJ2-3	16	CAIRRSGTGGTDTQYF	TGTGCCATCCGACGCTCCGGGACAGGGGGCACAGATACGCAGTATTTT
TRBD2	-	TRBV9	TRBJ2-1	15	CASSPSGTSGNEQFF	TGTGCCAGCAGCCCTTCCGGGACTAGCGGGAATGAGCAGTTCTTC
TRBD1	-	TRBV11-2	TRBJ1-2	14	CASSSSGGGYGYTF	TGTGCCAGCAGCTCCTCAGGGGGCGGCTATGGCTACACCTTC
-	-	TRBV5-6	TRBJ2-7	15	CASSLRRGVPYEQYF	TGTGCCAGCAGCTTGAGAAGGGGTGTCCCCTACGAGCAGTACTTC
-	-	TRBV28	TRBJ2-5	13	CASSFSGQETQYF	TGTGCCAGCAGTTTTAGCGGCCAAGAGACCCAGTACTTC
-	-	TRBV7-2	TRBJ2-7	11	CASSSGSLGYF	TGTGCCAGCAGCTCCGGGTCACTGGGGTACTTC
-	-	TRBV6-1	TRBJ1-5	14	CASSGGHRNQPQHF	TGTGCCAGCAGTGGGGGACATCGCAATCAGCCCCAGCATTTT
TRBD1	-	TRBV6-5	TRBJ1-5	14	CASSFGQGSQPQHF	TGTGCCAGCAGCTTCGGACAGGGCAGTCAGCCCCAGCATTTT
-	-	TRBV4-2	TRBJ1-5	17	CASSQELAGASNQPQHF	TGTGCCAGCAGCCAAGAGCTCGCGGGGGCTAGCAATCAGCCCCAGCATTTT
TRBD1	-	TRBV19	TRBJ1-5	15	CASSRGQGANQPQHF	TGTGCCAGTAGTAGGGGACAGGGGGCGAATCAGCCCCAGCATTTT
TRBD1	-	TRBV5-1	TRBJ2-7	14	CASSLGTGSLEQYF	TGCGCCAGCAGCTTGGGGACAGGTTCCTTAGAGCAGTACTTC
TRBD2	-	TRBV27	TRBJ2-1	17	CASSANPGLAGDNEQFF	TGTGCCAGCAGTGCAAATCCGGGACTAGCGGGAGACAATGAGCAGTTCTTC
TRBD1	-	TRBV28	TRBJ1-1	13	CASRTGGGTEAFF	TGTGCCAGCAGGACAGGGGGCGGCACTGAAGCTTTCTTT
-	-	TRBV6-5	TRBJ2-7	11	CASRQNGEEYF	TGTGCCAGCAGACAAAACGGGGAGGAGTACTTC
-	-	TRBV2	TRBJ2-7	15	CASSLRGSKNYEQYF	TGTGCCAGCAGCCTCAGGGGATCTAAAAACTACGAGCAGTACTTC
TRBD1	-	TRBV28	TRBJ1-5	16	CASPHHRTGFNQPQHF	TGTGCCAGCCCCCATCACCGGACAGGCTTCAATCAGCCCCAGCATTTT
TRBD2	-	TRBV6-1	TRBJ2-5	15	CASSSSGSYQETQYF	TGTGCCAGCAGCTCTAGCGGGAGCTACCAAGAGACCCAGTACTTC
-	-	TRBV9	TRBJ2-6	15	CASSVEGLGANGLTF	TGTGCCAGCAGCGTAGAGGGACTTGGGGCCAACGGCCTGACTTTC
-	-	TRBV19	TRBJ2-2	18	CASSIVSGAGANTGELFF	TGTGCCAGTAGTATAGTTTCTGGTGCAGGGGCCAACACCGGGGAGCTGTTTTTT
TRBD2	-	TRBV19	TRBJ2-3	17	CASRLTSGNSGEDTQYF	TGTGCCAGTAGGTTGACTAGCGGGAACAGCGGGGAGGATACGCAGTATTTT
-	-	TRBV28	TRBJ1-5	16	CASSSKRGFSNQPQHF	TGTGCCAGCAGTTCGAAAAGGGGGTTTAGCAATCAGCCCCAGCATTTT
-	-	TRBV5-1	TRBJ2-3	16	CASSLRSESSTDTQYF	TGCGCCAGCAGCCTCCGCTCCGAGTCTAGCACAGATACGCAGTATTTT
TRBD2	-	TRBV11-2	TRBJ2-1	16	CASSLLKGGRIDEQFF	TGTGCCAGCAGCTTACTCAAGGGCGGGAGGATCGATGAGCAGTTCTTC
-	-	TRBV5-1	TRBJ2-1	16	CASSLGVTKFDNEQFF	TGCGCCAGCAGCTTGGGTGTGACTAAATTTGATAATGAGCAGTTCTTC
TRBD2	-	TRBV7-9	TRBJ2-1	16	CASSLGETSGDNEQFF	TGTGCCAGCAGCTTAGGGGAGACTAGCGGAGACAATGAGCAGTTCTTC
TRBD1	-	TRBV2	TRBJ2-2	14	CASKGTVNTGELFF	TGTGCCAGCAAAGGGACAGTTAACACCGGGGAGCTGTTTTTT
-	-	TRBV28	TRBJ1-1	16	CASNLGDFEMNTEAFF	TGTGCCAGCAATCTGGGGGACTTTGAGATGAACACTGAAGCTTTCTTT
-	-	TRBV7-9	TRBJ1-2	13	CASSLVVTEGYTF	TGTGCCAGCAGCTTAGTAGTCACCGAGGGCTACACCTTC
TRBD1	-	TRBV10-3	TRBJ2-2	15	CAIRDRDGNTGELFF	TGTGCCATCAGGGACAGGGACGGGAACACCGGGGAGCTGTTTTTT
-	-	TRBV5-6	TRBJ2-2	14	CASSLYLNTGELFF	TGTGCCAGCAGCTTGTACTTGAACACCGGGGAGCTGTTTTTT
TRBD1	-	TRBV19	TRBJ1-5	14	CASSPGQVVQPQHF	TGTGCCAGTAGTCCTGGACAGGTTGTCCAGCCCCAGCATTTT
-	-	TRBV5-6	TRBJ2-5	14	CASSFEGDRETQYF	TGTGCCAGCAGCTTTGAGGGGGACCGGGAGACCCAGTACTTC